The clone carrying this TCR beta chain was found a few times. These data originate in a study of T cells after yellow fever vaccination. From the 5' RACE reads, TCRdb called clonotypes with MiXCR, one entry per CDR3 protein. The profile shows a few hundred thousand distinct CDR3 sequences, 6.5% to 8.5% of them singletons. The trim removed 2 bases at V and 10 bases at J, leaving 9 bases unmatched. Germline-derived CDR1 and CDR2 are SGHAT and FQNNGV. There are 15 residues in the CDR3. The starting material was PBMCs, obtained about 41 days after the first yellow fever vaccination. The chain uses TRBV11-2 and TRBJ2-1; 9 bases agree with TRBD1. The sequence was obtained from a man younger than 35 who received the YFV17D yellow fever vaccine. Here the CDR3 DNA reads TGTGCCAGCAGCTTAATTGGGACAGGGTATCGAGAGCAGTTCTTC. Encoded protein: CASSLIGTGYREQFF.